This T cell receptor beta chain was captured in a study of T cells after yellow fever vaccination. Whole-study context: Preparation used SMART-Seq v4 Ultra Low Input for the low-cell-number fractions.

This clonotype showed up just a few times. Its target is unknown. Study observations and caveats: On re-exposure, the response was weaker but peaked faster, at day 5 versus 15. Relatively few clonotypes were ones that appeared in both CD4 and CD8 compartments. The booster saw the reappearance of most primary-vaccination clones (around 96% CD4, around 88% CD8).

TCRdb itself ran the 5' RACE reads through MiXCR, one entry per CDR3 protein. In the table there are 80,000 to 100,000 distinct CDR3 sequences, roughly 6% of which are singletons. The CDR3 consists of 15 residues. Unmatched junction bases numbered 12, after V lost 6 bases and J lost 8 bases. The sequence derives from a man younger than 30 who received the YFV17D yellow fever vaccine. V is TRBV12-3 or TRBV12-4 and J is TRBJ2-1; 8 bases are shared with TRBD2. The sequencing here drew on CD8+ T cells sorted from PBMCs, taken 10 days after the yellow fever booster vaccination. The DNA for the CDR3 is TGTGCCAGCAGACCCCTCGGGGGGGCTCGCGATGAGCAGTTCTTC. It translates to CASRPLGGARDEQFF.